This paragraph covers one TCR beta chain sequence. Its antigen is undetermined. This record comes from a study of cytomegalovirus exposure and HLA in healthy donors. Study-wide context: A previous analysis identified 95 million to 120 million unique TCR beta sequences derived from roughly 180 million T cells.

This PCR relied on a set of 60 Vbeta primers and 13 Jbeta primers. Using immunoSEQ multiplex PCR, the repertoire was profiled, and TCRdb retains in-frame clones only, with some absent. The sample includes over 150,000 clones, around 80% of them seen just once. Study-wide results and caveats: Earlier analysis looked at TCR beta V segments, and most were productive about 90% or about 30% of the time.

The CDR3 is 12 amino acids. Trimming cost V 5 bases and J 11 bases, with 10 bases left between them. The germline CDR1 and CDR2 sequences are MNHEY and SVGAGI. The chain couples TRBV6-5 to TRBJ1-6, with D unclear. This clonotype was sampled from a woman aged 55 to 70 in good health and CMV-seropositive. The sequencing sample was made of PBMCs. CDR3 DNA: TGTGCCAGCAGTGCCCAGTCGACACCCCTCCACTTT. It codes for CASSAQSTPLHF.